A single sample gave rise to the 24 T cell receptor beta chains below, sequenced in a study of PD-1 blockade in classical Hodgkin lymphoma. Brentuximab vedotin exposure varied among the patients, all of whom had relapsed after autologous stem cell transplantation. TCRdb's table, derived via immunoSEQ multiplex PCR, lists solely in-frame clones and lacks some. Of about 14,000 clones detected, roughly 86% appear once; the ten largest clones hold more than 35%. The input for sequencing was peripheral blood mononuclear cells (PBMCs), taken at baseline. Receptors were obtained from a human donor with classical Hodgkin lymphoma.

The genes are TRBV9 and TRBJ2-1, with D possibly being TRBD2 (6 bases). CDR3 length: 17 amino acids. Trimming stripped 0 bases from V and 2 bases from J, with 15 bases between. CDR1 is SGDLS, CDR2 YYNGEE, per germline. DNA for the CDR3: TGTGCCAGCAGCGTAGAGTACTATAGCGGCACCTACAATGAGCAGTTCTTC. As protein: CASSVEYYSGTYNEQFF.

This clone was observed a single time. The J gene is TRBJ1-3, the V gene TRBV5-6; a possible D gene is TRBD1 (5 bases). The CDR3 sequence is 15 residues long. Trimming took 2 bases from V and 3 from J, leaving 12 bases between them. From germline, CDR1 is SGHDT and CDR2 YYEEEE. The CDR3 DNA reads as TGTGCCAGCAGCTTAGGGGAGGCATATGGAAACACCATATATTTT. Translation gives CASSLGEAYGNTIYF.

This chain connects TRBV5-1 to TRBJ2-2; D possibly corresponds to TRBD2 (6 bases). V gave up 6 bases and J gave up 6 bases, with 24 bases separating them. The CDR3 is 17 residues long. CDR1 is SGHRS, CDR2 YFSETQ, per germline. CDR3 sequence: CASKGIVGFGGAGELFF. DNA of the CDR3: TGCGCCAGCAAGGGAATAGTTGGCTTCGGGGGAGCCGGGGAGCTGTTTTTT.

This clone came up a few times. The rearrangement joins TRBV7-2 to TRBJ2-5, with D possibly called TRBD1 or TRBD2 (5 bases each). V was shortened by 9 bases and J by 12 bases, with 17 bases between the two germline ends. The germline V gene has CDR1 SGHTA and CDR2 FQGNSA. The CDR3 spans 11 residues. The CDR3 DNA is TGTGCCAGTACAAACCGGGACGACAAGTACTTC. This codes for CASTNRDDKYF.

The chain links TRBV12-5 to TRBJ1-4, with unresolved D. The CDR3 consists of 17 residues. Germline V gives CDR1 LGHNT, CDR2 FRNRAP. Trimming stripped 5 bases from V and 3 bases from J, with 19 bases between. CDR3 protein: CASGIGPTRPPNEKLFF. The CDR3 nucleotides are TGTGCTAGTGGTATAGGGCCAACCCGACCGCCTAATGAAAAACTGTTTTTT. The whole variable domain, filled in from reference TRBV12-5 and TRBJ1-4, reads DARVTQTPRHKVTEMGQEVTMRCQPILGHNTVFWYRQTMMQGLELLAYFRNRAPLDDSGMPKDRFSAEMPDATLATLKIQPSEPRDSAVYFCASGIGPTRPPNEKLFFGSGTQLSVL.

V and J are TRBV14 and TRBJ2-2, with TRBD2 as a possible D gene (5 bases). The germline V gene has CDR1 SGHDN and CDR2 FVKESK. The CDR3 is made up of 16 amino acids. The ends were cut back, 4 bases at V and 1 base at J, with 13 bases in the middle. The CDR3: CASSREVGVNTGELFF. The CDR3 DNA sequence: TGTGCCAGCAGCCGTGAGGTGGGAGTGAACACCGGGGAGCTGTTTTTT. Drawing the rest from reference TRBV14 and TRBJ2-2, the complete variable domain is EAGVTQFPSHSVIEKGQTVTLRCDPISGHDNLYWYRRVMGKEIKFLLHFVKESKQDESGMPNNRFLAERTGGTYSTLKVQPAELEDSGVYFCASSREVGVNTGELFFGEGSRLTVL.

The rearrangement uses TRBV28 and TRBJ2-7; 11 bases match TRBD2. J gave up 3 bases and V 5 bases, and 6 bases lay outside the gene matches. Germline CDR1 reads MDHEN; CDR2 reads SYDVKM. This CDR3 is built from 15 residues. The CDR3: CASSALAGGLYEQYF. In DNA form, the CDR3 reads TGTGCCAGCAGTGCTTTAGCGGGAGGGCTCTACGAGCAGTACTTC.

The J gene is TRBJ2-1, the V gene TRBV7-3, with unresolved D. CDR3 length: 15 residues. Trimming left V 2 bases short and J 0 bases short, with 8 bases between. CDR1 is SGHTA, CDR2 FQGTGA, per germline. For the CDR3, the DNA is TGTGCCAGCAGCTTAGAACTGAGCTCCTACAATGAGCAGTTCTTC. This encodes CASSLELSSYNEQFF.

The chain couples TRBV18 to TRBJ1-2; TRBD1 matches 7 bases. The germline gives CDR1 KGHSH, CDR2 LQKENI. The trim removed 3 bases at V and 6 bases at J, leaving 4 bases unmatched. This CDR3 comprises 13 residues. The DNA for the CDR3 is TGTGCCAGCTCACCCGACAGGGACAATGGCTACACCTTC. Protein product: CASSPDRDNGYTF. The whole variable domain, remainder taken from reference TRBV18 and TRBJ1-2, is NAGVMQNPRHLVRRRGQEARLRCSPMKGHSHVYWYRQLPEEGLKFMVYLQKENIIDESGMPKERFSAEFPKEGPSILRIQQVVRGDSAAYFCASSPDRDNGYTFGSGTRLTVV.

V and J are TRBV11-2 and TRBJ1-2; 8 bases are a match to TRBD1. The length of the CDR3 is 15 residues. V trimming: 5 bases; J trimming: 4 bases; junction bases outside the gene matches: 9. Per the germline V gene, CDR1 is SGHAT and CDR2 is FQNNGV. CDR3 bases: TGTGCCAGCAGCCTTTCGACAGGGGATGTCTATGGCTACACCTTC. Amino acid sequence: CASSLSTGDVYGYTF.

This clone was found a few times. This chain's CDR3 is CASSARDEWDEQFF. CDR3 nucleotide sequence: TGTGCCAGCAGTGCAAGGGATGAATGGGATGAGCAGTTCTTC. The chain couples TRBV6-1 to TRBJ2-1; D unresolved. V gave up 4 bases and J gave up 8 bases, with 15 bases separating them. From germline, CDR1 is MNHNS and CDR2 SASEGT. This CDR3 is built from 14 residues.

The V gene is TRBV19, the J gene TRBJ1-5; D gene unclear. Per the germline V gene, CDR1 is LNHDA and CDR2 is SQIVND (reference sequence). This CDR3 contains 15 residues. V was trimmed by 3 bases and J by 1 base, leaving 10 bases between them. The CDR3 DNA reads as TGTGCCAGTAGTATTCACTGGGCGAGCAATCAGCCCCAGCATTTT. It specifies CASSIHWASNQPQHF.

This chain joins TRBV5-6 and TRBJ1-1; D call uncertain. CDR1 is SGHDT, CDR2 YYEEEE, per germline. The CDR3 runs 15 residues. The germline V and J ends were trimmed by 3 bases and 1 base, with 13 bases remaining between them. The CDR3: CASSSDGSTNTEAFF. The CDR3 coding sequence is TGTGCCAGCAGCTCAGACGGCTCTACGAACACTGAAGCTTTCTTT.

The V gene is TRBV18, the J gene TRBJ2-7; 7 positions match TRBD2. The V gene end was trimmed by 0 bases and the J gene end by 4 bases; junction bases not matched to a gene: 6. CDR1 is KGHSH and CDR2 is LQKENI in the germline V gene. The CDR3 covers 15 residues. CDR3 residues: CASSPPLAAGYEQYF. For the CDR3, the DNA is TGTGCCAGCTCACCACCCCTAGCGGCAGGTTACGAGCAGTACTTC.

This rearrangement joins TRBV19 to TRBJ2-5; D not resolved. V gave up 5 bases and J gave up 4 bases, with 14 bases separating them. The CDR3 has 14 residues. Germline CDR1 reads LNHDA; CDR2 reads SQIVND (reference sequence). The CDR3 nucleotides are TGTGCCAGTAGTTACCTCGGACGCTCAGAGACCCAGTACTTC. It yields the protein CASSYLGRSETQYF.

This chain uses TRBV11-2 with TRBJ2-7, with TRBD1 matching 8 bases. V trimming: 5 bases; J trimming: 7 bases; junction bases outside the gene matches: 7. CDR1 and CDR2 from the germline V gene are SGHAT and FQNNGV. CDR3 length: 13 amino acids. CDR3 loop: CASSRTGSGEQYF. In DNA form, the CDR3 reads TGTGCCAGCAGCCGGACAGGGTCGGGGGAGCAGTACTTC.

This chain uses TRBV28 with TRBJ1-5; D may be TRBD1 (5 bases). The V end lost 5 bases, the J end lost 0 bases, and 11 bases lay between the germline ends. CDR1 MDHEN and CDR2 SYDVKM come from the germline V gene. This CDR3 spans 15 amino acids. This chain's CDR3 is CASSLPQGSNQPQHF. The CDR3 DNA reads TGTGCCAGCAGTCTACCCCAGGGTAGCAATCAGCCCCAGCATTTT.

The sample holds one count of this clone. The rearrangement uses TRBV7-6 and TRBJ2-5; 9 bases line up with TRBD1. J was trimmed by 4 bases and V by 5 bases; bases with no gene match: 5. Germline V gives CDR1 SGHVS, CDR2 FNYEAQ. The CDR3 runs to 14 residues. The CDR3, as DNA: TGTGCCAGCAGCAATGACAGGGGGGGAGAGACCCAGTACTTC. Protein sequence: CASSNDRGGETQYF.

This rearrangement joins TRBV15 to TRBJ2-1; no clear D. CDR3 length: 15 residues. In germline, CDR1 is LNHNV, CDR2 YYDKDF (reference sequence). Trimming cost V 0 bases and J 2 bases, with 8 bases left between them. The CDR3 DNA reads TGTGCCACCAGCAGAGATCCGATGCCCTACAATGAGCAGTTCTTC. Its translation: CATSRDPMPYNEQFF.

The chain combines TRBV6-1 with TRBJ2-7; the D call may be TRBD1 or TRBD2 (5 bases each). CDR3 size: 15 residues. The V end was cut by 6 bases, the J end by 3 bases, with 18 bases between. The V gene's germline CDR1 is MNHNS and CDR2 SASEGT. The CDR3 spells CASRETGTVIYEQYF. The CDR3 nucleotides are TGTGCCAGCAGAGAAACCGGGACGGTGATCTACGAGCAGTACTTC.

The genes are TRBV27 and TRBJ1-2; D not certain. V gave up 5 bases and J gave up 4 bases, with 17 bases separating them. CDR1 is MNHEY, CDR2 SMNVEV, per germline (reference sequence). The CDR3 has 15 amino acids. CDR3 sequence: CASSPYPLNLYGYTF. CDR3 bases: TGTGCCAGCAGTCCTTATCCCCTTAATCTCTATGGCTACACCTTC.

This sequence joins TRBV11-2 and TRBJ1-1, with D unclear. V gave up 1 base and J gave up 1 base, with 10 bases separating them. The CDR3 contains 15 residues. Germline V gene sequence: CDR1 SGHAT, CDR2 FQNNGV. CDR3 DNA sequence: TGTGCCAGCAGCTTAGGCCCCCGGGGGAACACTGAAGCTTTCTTT. It is translated as CASSLGPRGNTEAFF.

In this sample, this clone turned up once. The rearrangement uses TRBV4-2 and TRBJ2-1; maybe TRBD1 (6 bases). This CDR3 spans 17 amino acids. V was trimmed by 1 base and J by 4 bases, leaving 17 bases between them. Germline CDR1 is LGHNA and CDR2 is YNFKEQ. The CDR3 sequence is CASSQGQRQDLYNEQFF. As DNA, the CDR3 is TGTGCCAGCAGCCAAGGTCAACGACAGGATCTTTACAATGAGCAGTTCTTC.

About this clone itself: The same CDR3 also results from other DNA sequences found in this sample. The chain joins TRBV30 to TRBJ1-6; 9 bases are a match to TRBD1. Germline loops: CDR1 GTSNPN, CDR2 SVGIG (reference sequence). This CDR3 region has 15 residues. CDR3 sequence: CASSRGTGLGSPLHF. The CDR3 DNA reads TGTGCATCCTCCCGCGGGACAGGGCTGGGTTCACCCCTCCACTTT.